The 31 T cell receptor beta chains below come from one sample, sequenced in a study of CD8 T cells in ankylosing spondylitis. TCRdb recomputed calls from the 5' RACE reads with MiXCR, one row per CDR3 protein. The repertoire holds about 240,000 distinct CDR3 sequences, with 7.5% to 9% as singletons. What was sequenced was blood, either unsorted or a sorted T cell fraction (not recorded which). Receptor source: a male donor with ankylosing spondylitis or in good health (not recorded which).

This clonotype was counted ten times or more. This chain uses TRBV29-1 with TRBJ2-1, with a possible D match to TRBD2 (6 bases). The ends were cut back, 6 bases at V and 5 bases at J, with 17 bases in the middle. The germline gives CDR1 SQVTM, CDR2 ANQGSEA. The CDR3 is 14 residues long. As DNA, the CDR3 is TGCAGCGTCGAGCTCCTGGGGGGAAACAATGAGCAGTTCTTC. It encodes CSVELLGGNNEQFF.

The CDR3 loop is CASARDRPGGKGNEQFF. For the CDR3, the DNA is TGTGCCAGCGCCAGGGACCGACCGGGAGGAAAGGGAAATGAGCAGTTCTTC. The gene calls are TRBV7-8 and TRBJ2-1, with TRBD2 identical over 7 bases. V gave up 8 bases and J gave up 7 bases; unmatched junction bases: 20. The CDR3 totals 17 residues. Looked up from germline, CDR1 is SGHVS and CDR2 is FQNEAQ.

This clonotype was detected a few times. The chain carries TRBV12-3 or TRBV12-4 and TRBJ2-3; 12 bases line up with TRBD2. Trimming removed 7 bases from V and 0 bases from J; junction bases left unmatched: 14. The CDR3 is 19 amino acids. The CDR3 is CASTTAGLAGGPSTDTQYF. The CDR3 DNA follows: TGTGCCAGCACCACCGCTGGCCTAGCGGGGGGGCCTAGCACAGATACGCAGTATTTT.

The chain carries TRBV7-2 and TRBJ1-5, with D possibly being TRBD1 (6 bases). CDR3 size: 16 residues. Deletions cut 5 bases from V and 1 base from J, with 15 bases between. Per the germline V gene, CDR1 is SGHTA and CDR2 is FQGNSA. The CDR3 sequence: CASSLVGAESNQPQHF. The CDR3 DNA reads as TGTGCCAGCAGCCTAGTGGGGGCGGAGAGCAATCAGCCCCAGCATTTT.

This clonotype was counted ten times or more. The chain has TRBV5-1 and TRBJ2-3, with D unresolved. This CDR3 has 13 amino acids. The V end was cut by 4 bases, the J end by 6 bases, with 12 bases between. Germline V lookup: CDR1 SGHRS, CDR2 YFSETQ. DNA of the CDR3: TGCGCCAGCAGCCTTTGGGTATCTGATACGCAGTATTTT. Translation: CASSLWVSDTQYF.

This clonotype was counted a few times. The J gene is TRBJ2-2, the V gene TRBV30; the match to TRBD2 covers 10 bases. Germline loops: CDR1 GTSNPN, CDR2 SVGIG (reference sequence). The junction had 9 bases not matched to a gene; V was cut back by 3 bases and J by 5 bases. This CDR3 is built from 16 residues. In nucleotides, the CDR3 is TGTGCCTGGAGAGTTCTAGCGGGAGTACCGACCGGGGAGCTGTTTTTT. Its translation: CAWRVLAGVPTGELFF.

The sample holds many counts of this clonotype. V is TRBV5-5 and J is TRBJ1-2; unclear D gene. The CDR3 runs to 15 residues. V was shortened by 0 bases and J by 2 bases, with 11 bases between the two germline ends. Germline-derived CDR1 and CDR2 are SGHKS and YYEKEE (reference sequence). CDR3 region: CASSLEGGRNYGYTF. CDR3 nucleotide sequence: TGTGCCAGCAGCTTGGAAGGAGGGAGGAACTATGGCTACACCTTC.

This clonotype was observed many times. The J gene is TRBJ1-3, the V gene TRBV27; TRBD1 agrees at 7 bases. After removal of 5 bases from V and 3 bases from J, the junction contained 7 bases not matched to a gene. The CDR3 sequence is 15 residues long. The V gene's germline CDR1 is MNHEY and CDR2 SMNVEV (reference sequence). CDR3 bases: TGTGCCAGCAGTCCCCAAGGGGGCATTGGAAACACCATATATTTT. Its protein product is CASSPQGGIGNTIYF.

This clonotype has more than one count but fewer than ten. This rearrangement joins TRBV6-5 to TRBJ2-7; 11 positions match TRBD1. The CDR3 spans 15 residues. V lost 4 bases and J lost 1; bases outside the gene matches: 3. The germline gives CDR1 MNHEY, CDR2 SVGAGI. This chain's CDR3 is CASSSGTGGSYEQYF. The CDR3 region has the DNA TGTGCCAGCAGTTCCGGGACAGGGGGTTCCTACGAGCAGTACTTC.

This clonotype has just a few counts. The chain joins TRBV12-3 or TRBV12-4 to TRBJ2-1; 16 positions agree with TRBD2. V trimming: 7 bases; J trimming: 4 bases; junction bases outside the gene matches: 4. The CDR3 is 16 amino acids. CDR3 sequence: CASKGGLAGGYNEQFF. The CDR3 region has the DNA TGTGCCAGCAAAGGGGGACTAGCGGGGGGGTACAATGAGCAGTTCTTC.

The sample holds a few counts of this clonotype. The chain is built from TRBV18 and TRBJ2-5; unclear D gene. The germline V and J ends were trimmed by 0 bases and 1 base, with 9 bases remaining between them. This CDR3 region has 15 residues. CDR1 KGHSH and CDR2 LQKENI come from the germline V gene. Here the CDR3 DNA reads TGTGCCAGCTCACCACCTCGGTACAGCCAAGAGACCCAGTACTTC. The encoded protein is CASSPPRYSQETQYF.

This clonotype was counted ten times or more. The J gene is TRBJ2-4, the V gene TRBV5-1; possibly TRBD1 or TRBD2 for D (5 bases each). V lost 4 bases and J lost 0, with 26 bases in between. CDR3 length: 20 residues. Per germline, CDR1 SGHRS and CDR2 YFSETQ. CDR3 DNA sequence: TGCGCCAGCAGCGGGGAGTTGGGACCACATTCTGAGGGAGCCAAAAACATTCAGTACTTC. As protein: CASSGELGPHSEGAKNIQYF.

This clonotype was counted at least ten times. The rearrangement joins TRBV20-1 to TRBJ2-2; TRBD2 aligns across 7 bases. V gave up 2 bases and J gave up 3 bases; unmatched junction bases: 3. Germline V gene lookup returns CDR1 DFQATT and CDR2 SNEGSKA (reference sequence). CDR3 length: 14 residues. CDR3 nucleotides: TGCAGTGCTAGACGTCGGGGGGACACCGGGGAGCTGTTTTTT. Translating it yields CSARRRGDTGELFF.

This clonotype has a count of ten or more. This chain uses TRBV29-1 with TRBJ1-1; D unclear. Between the trimmed V and J ends, which lost 8 bases and 7 bases, there was a span of 14 bases. Germline CDR1 reads SQVTM; CDR2 reads ANQGSEA. This CDR3 comprises 11 residues. The CDR3 DNA is TGCAGCCTACGTGGAAGCCGTGAAGCTTTCTTT. Translated, it gives CSLRGSREAFF.

The chain employs TRBV25-1 and TRBJ1-2; D perhaps matches TRBD1 (5 bases). Trimming stripped 5 bases from V and 8 bases from J, with 15 bases between. Per germline, CDR1 MGHDK and CDR2 SYGVNS. The CDR3 spans 13 residues. The CDR3 reads CASSSRGVRGYTF. The CDR3 nucleotides are TGTGCCAGCAGTTCGAGGGGTGTCAGGGGCTACACCTTC.

This clonotype was recorded many times. DNA of the CDR3: TGTGCCAGCAGTTCCGATGGGGGCGGGCAGCCCCAGCATTTT. Translation gives CASSSDGGGQPQHF. V gene TRBV12-3 or TRBV12-4 combines with J gene TRBJ1-5, with a weak D call TRBD1 (6 bases). This CDR3 has 14 residues. The germline V and J ends were trimmed by 4 bases and 7 bases, with 14 bases remaining between them.

This clonotype was seen repeatedly, ten times or more. CDR3 coding DNA: TGTGCCAGCAGTGGGACAGGGGGCGGGGAAAAACTGTTTTTT. This translates into CASSGTGGGEKLFF. The V call is TRBV12-3 or TRBV12-4, the J call TRBJ1-4; 12 bases fit TRBD1. CDR3 length equals 14 residues. V lost 5 bases and J lost 8; bases outside the gene matches: 3.

On this clonotype: A much larger clone sits a single nucleotide away, making a read error possible. This chain uses TRBV12-3 or TRBV12-4 with TRBJ2-3, with 14 bases that match TRBD2. The trim removed 5 bases at V and 7 bases at J, leaving 5 bases unmatched. CDR3 length: 15 residues. The CDR3 DNA reads as TGTGCCAGCAGTGCGACTAGCGGGGGGGCGAATACGCAGTATTTT. As protein: CASSATSGGANTQYF.

This clonotype has at least ten counts. V gene TRBV7-9 combines with J gene TRBJ2-3; D is uncertain. The V gene's germline CDR1 is SEHNR and CDR2 FQNEAQ (reference sequence). Trimming pared 4 bases from V and 6 bases from J, leaving 17 bases between. This CDR3 has 15 amino acids. The CDR3 sequence: CASSSPFVWADTQYF. The DNA of the CDR3 is TGTGCCAGCAGCTCACCGTTCGTATGGGCCGATACGCAGTATTTT.

There are a few counts of this clonotype. The chain has TRBV5-6 and TRBJ1-5; unclear D gene. V lost 0 bases and J 5 bases, leaving 9 bases between the germline ends. The CDR3 is made up of 14 amino acids. CDR1 is SGHDT, CDR2 YYEEEE, per germline. The CDR3 loop reads CASSLGTGDQPQHF. The CDR3 DNA is TGTGCCAGCAGCTTGGGAACTGGGGATCAGCCCCAGCATTTT.

This clonotype occurred many times. V is TRBV5-1 and J is TRBJ1-2; D might be TRBD1 (6 bases). Between the trimmed V and J ends, which lost 4 bases and 4 bases, there was a span of 11 bases. This CDR3 spans 13 amino acids. Germline CDR1 is SGHRS and CDR2 is YFSETQ. The CDR3 DNA is TGCGCCAGCAGCCTATCGGACAGCTATGGCTACACCTTC. This translates into CASSLSDSYGYTF.

This clonotype appeared many times. The V call is TRBV5-1, the J call TRBJ2-1; TRBD2 matches at 11 bases. Unmatched junction bases numbered 4, after V lost 6 bases and J lost 2 bases. Germline V gene data show CDR1 as SGHRS and CDR2 as YFSETQ. The CDR3 sequence is 15 residues long. In DNA, the CDR3 is TGCGCCAGCAAAACTAGCGGGAGAACCTACAATGAGCAGTTCTTC. The encoded protein is CASKTSGRTYNEQFF. Complete variable domain (other parts from reference TRBV5-1 and TRBJ2-1): KAGVTQTPRYLIKTRGQQVTLSCSPISGHRSVSWYQQTPGQGLQFLFEYFSETQRNKGNFPGRFSGRQFSNSRSEMNVSTLELGDSALYLCASKTSGRTYNEQFFGPGTRLTVL.

A few counts support this clonotype. The chain joins TRBV5-1 to TRBJ2-5; 14 nucleotides align to TRBD2. The CDR3 spans 16 residues. The V and J ends lost 4 bases and 2 bases, in that order; junction bases with no gene match: 4. Germline CDR1 and CDR2: SGHRS and YFSETQ. Here the CDR3 reads CASSLTSGGAQETQYF. The CDR3, as DNA: TGCGCCAGCAGCCTGACTAGCGGGGGGGCTCAAGAGACCCAGTACTTC.

This chain joins TRBV30 and TRBJ1-1, with a weak D call TRBD1 (5 bases). The CDR3 has 15 residues. Germline-derived CDR1 and CDR2 are GTSNPN and SVGIG (reference sequence). Deletions cut 2 bases from V and 5 bases from J, with 18 bases between. In DNA form, the CDR3 reads TGTGCCTGGAGTCCGGGGGGGGGTCGCGGGACTGAAGCTTTCTTT. This gives the protein CAWSPGGGRGTEAFF.

This clonotype was seen ten or more times. The CDR3 DNA is TGCGCCAGCAGCAGGGGAGTAGGGGGTAAGGATGAAAAACTGTTTTTT. It translates to CASSRGVGGKDEKLFF. The V and J genes are TRBV5-1 and TRBJ1-4, with D perhaps TRBD1 (6 bases). The germline V gene has CDR1 SGHRS and CDR2 YFSETQ. The CDR3 consists of 16 residues. Between the trimmed V and J ends, which lost 4 bases and 6 bases, there was a span of 19 bases.

The chain recombines TRBV5-1 with TRBJ2-5, with TRBD2 identical over 9 bases. V lost 1 base and J lost 2; bases outside the gene matches: 6. The germline gives CDR1 SGHRS, CDR2 YFSETQ. The CDR3 extends over 16 amino acids. The chain's CDR3 is CASSLRASGAQETQYF. The CDR3 nucleotides are TGCGCCAGCAGCTTGAGGGCTAGCGGGGCTCAAGAGACCCAGTACTTC.

The V and J genes are TRBV20-1 and TRBJ2-2; D uncertain. The CDR3 sequence is 14 residues long. CDR1 and CDR2 from the germline V gene are DFQATT and SNEGSKA (reference sequence). Trimming took 3 bases from V and 4 from J, leaving 12 bases between them. The CDR3 DNA sequence: TGCAGTGCTAGTAGCCCTGGAGCCACCGGGGAGCTGTTTTTT. It encodes CSASSPGATGELFF.

This clonotype was observed many times. The V and J genes are TRBV11-2 and TRBJ2-1; 8 nucleotides line up with TRBD2. The CDR3 is made up of 18 amino acids. V trimming: 2 bases; J trimming: 1 base; junction bases outside the gene matches: 10. Germline assignment: CDR1 SGHAT and CDR2 FQNNGV. In nucleotides, the CDR3 is TGTGCCAGCAGCTTATCCGGGACTAGGAGCCCATCCTACAATGAGCAGTTCTTC. Translation: CASSLSGTRSPSYNEQFF.

This clonotype was picked up many times. The CDR3 DNA sequence: TGTGCCAGCAGCTTAATAGGCCGACAGGGGATCTACAATGAGCAGTTCTTC. It yields the protein CASSLIGRQGIYNEQFF. This sequence joins TRBV7-9 and TRBJ2-1, with 8 positions matching TRBD1. The V segment lost 2 bases and the J segment 3 bases; nucleotides outside the gene matches: 9. This CDR3 is 17 amino acids long. Germline lookup yields CDR1 SEHNR and CDR2 FQNEAQ (reference sequence).

This clonotype was counted at least ten times. The chain couples TRBV27 to TRBJ1-5; no reliable D call. Trimming removed 7 bases at V and 6 bases at J, with 13 bases between. Germline V gene lookup returns CDR1 MNHEY and CDR2 SMNVEV (reference sequence). This CDR3 contains 13 residues. CDR3 nucleotides: TGTGCCAGCACCGAAGAAAGAGGTCAGCCCCAGCATTTT. Protein product: CASTEERGQPQHF.

The chain joins TRBV12-5 to TRBJ2-3; D unclear. Per the germline V gene, CDR1 is LGHNT and CDR2 is FRNRAP. The CDR3 length is 13 residues. Trimming stripped 5 bases from V and 4 bases from J, with 10 bases between. The CDR3 spells CASGPLGPDTQYF. DNA of the CDR3: TGTGCTAGTGGTCCCCTCGGTCCAGATACGCAGTATTTT.